This entry is about one TCR beta chain. Given a much more abundant clone one base away, this may be a read error. cDNA specific to TCR beta was made from 450 to 650 ng of total RNA, with a constant-region primer employed for priming. TCR beta libraries came from three nested multiplex PCR rounds using slightly modified ARM-PCR. Researchers ran the first two PCR rounds for roughly 11 cycles each with TRBV1-TRBV30 forward primers and a C-beta reverse primer. Each CDR3 protein gets one entry after TCRdb re-called the multiplex PCR reads with MiXCR. The sample carries 47,000 or so distinct CDR3 sequences, about 80% recorded once. Germline V gives CDR1 KGHSH, CDR2 LQKENI. The length of the CDR3 is 15 residues. This sample is drawn from a study of tumor-infiltrating lymphocytes in primary liver carcinoma. In the study overall: Donors had hepatocellular carcinoma or combined HCC and intrahepatic cholangiocarcinoma.

Co-extracted RNA and DNA came from approximately 20-30 mg of unsorted bulk tissue. The sample was liver tumor tissue from sampling region 3. Noted subset: tumor region T3, left-lateral pole. The J gene is TRBJ2-1, the V gene TRBV18; TRBD2 matches at 7 bases. The TCR sequence derives from a middle-aged man with primary liver carcinoma and hepatitis B virus infection. CDR3 in DNA: TGTGCCAGCTCACCGCGGACTAGAGCCTACAATGAGCAGTTATTC. Encoded protein: CASSPRTRAYNEQLF. The entire variable domain, with the rest obtained from reference TRBV18 and TRBJ2-1, is as follows: NAGVMQNPRHLVRRRGQEARLRCSPMKGHSHVYWYRQLPEEGLKFMVYLQKENIIDESGMPKERFSAEFPKEGPSILRIQQVVRGDSAAYFCASSPRTRAYNEQLFGPGTRLTVL.